These 21 T cell receptor beta chains share one sample of origin, sequenced in a study of T-cell memory formation after mild COVID-19. TCRdb passed the 5' RACE reads through MiXCR, listing each CDR3 protein once. The sample records fewer than 600,000 distinct CDR3 sequences, approximately 21% being singletons. The specimen sequenced was PBMCs or a T cell subset sorted from them (not recorded which). The source of these receptors is an adult woman who had mild COVID-19 (a few samples of this study predate the infection). Cell type and time point are not known.

This clonotype was seen many times. V gene TRBV12-3 or TRBV12-4 combines with J gene TRBJ2-1; D gene unclear. V dropped 1 base and J dropped 8 bases, with 3 bases sitting between them. The CDR3 consists of 11 residues. The CDR3 spells CASSLVDEQFF. As DNA, the CDR3 is TGTGCCAGCAGTTTAGTCGATGAGCAGTTCTTC.

V usage is TRBV27 and J usage is TRBJ2-5; perhaps TRBD2 as D (6 bases). Trimming shortened V by 4 bases and J by 4 bases, and 13 bases separated the two germline ends. CDR1 MNHEY and CDR2 SMNVEV come from the germline V gene (reference sequence). The CDR3 length is 14 residues. CDR3 in amino acids: CASSSKLGGETQYF. CDR3 DNA sequence: TGTGCCAGCAGTTCGAAATTGGGAGGAGAGACCCAGTACTTC.

This clonotype showed up many times. V and J are TRBV7-9 and TRBJ2-6, with a tentative D call TRBD2 (5 bases). V was trimmed by 5 bases and J by 0 bases, leaving 14 bases between them. Germline CDR1 and CDR2: SEHNR and FQNEAQ (reference sequence). The CDR3 runs to 17 residues. As DNA, the CDR3 is TGTGCCAGCAGCCCCGGGATCTCGAGCTCTGGGGCCAACGTCCTGACTTTC. Its protein product is CASSPGISSSGANVLTF. The whole variable domain, remainder taken from reference TRBV7-9 and TRBJ2-6, is DTGVSQNPRHKITKRGQNVTFRCDPISEHNRLYWYRQTLGQGPEFLTYFQNEAQLEKSRLLSDRFSAERPKGSFSTLEIQRTEQGDSAMYLCASSPGISSSGANVLTFGAGSRLTVL.

This clonotype was detected only a few times. V usage is TRBV4-1 and J usage is TRBJ2-2; D perhaps matches TRBD1 (6 bases). V was pared by 11 bases and J by 2 bases, with 15 bases between. This CDR3 spans 14 amino acids. Germline V lookup: CDR1 MGHRA, CDR2 YSYEKL. The CDR3 nucleotides are TGCGCCGCCCAGGACAGCTTAAACACCGGGGAGCTGTTTTTT. Translation gives CAAQDSLNTGELFF.

The chain employs TRBV23-1 and TRBJ2-4; 8 nucleotides match TRBD1. TRBV23-1 qualifies as an ORF whose function is uncertain. The V segment lost 2 bases and the J segment 0 bases; nucleotides outside the gene matches: 12. This CDR3 is built from 19 residues. Written as DNA, the CDR3 is TGCGCCAGCAGTCAAGTTGGGGACAGGTCCAGTTTAGCCAAAAACATTCAGTACTTC. Its protein product is CASSQVGDRSSLAKNIQYF.

This clonotype was detected a few times. V gene TRBV5-5 combines with J gene TRBJ2-7; D is ambiguous. The CDR3 consists of 14 residues. The V end was cut by 3 bases, the J end by 2 bases, with 12 bases between. Germline assignment: CDR1 SGHKS and CDR2 YYEKEE (reference sequence). CDR3 DNA sequence: TGTGCCAGCAGCTCATTCAGACTTACCTACGAGCAGTACTTC. Translated: CASSSFRLTYEQYF.

This sequence joins TRBV7-6 and TRBJ1-2, with 9 nucleotides matching TRBD1. This CDR3 is 15 amino acids long. Germline V gives CDR1 SGHVS, CDR2 FNYEAQ. J gave up 2 bases and V 5 bases, and 6 bases lay outside the gene matches. CDR3 nucleotide sequence: TGTGCCAGCAGCCCCACAGGGGGCGCAAACTATGGCTACACCTTC. It codes for CASSPTGGANYGYTF. The whole variable domain, filled in from reference TRBV7-6 and TRBJ1-2, reads GAGVSQSPRYKVTKRGQDVALRCDPISGHVSLYWYRQALGQGPEFLTYFNYEAQQDKSGLPNDRFSAERPEGSISTLTIQRTEQRDSAMYRCASSPTGGANYGYTFGSGTRLTVV.

This chain links TRBV12-3 or TRBV12-4 with TRBJ2-1; D may be TRBD1 (6 bases). The CDR3 spans 14 residues. Trimming stripped 5 bases from V and 3 bases from J, with 11 bases between. The CDR3 nucleotides are TGTGCCAGCAGTGGGGGCCGGGACTACAATGAGCAGTTCTTC. Encoded protein: CASSGGRDYNEQFF.

This clonotype was counted between two and nine times. The CDR3 protein is CASSLSTDTGELFF. The CDR3 nucleotides are TGCGCCAGCAGCTTGTCGACGGATACCGGGGAGCTGTTTTTT. This chain connects TRBV5-1 to TRBJ2-2; D unresolved. V was trimmed by 1 base and J by 5 bases, leaving 9 bases between them. The CDR3 is 14 residues long. CDR1 and CDR2 from the germline V gene are SGHRS and YFSETQ.

This clonotype occurred a few times. J is TRBJ2-1 and V is TRBV4-3; D call uncertain. Germline V gives CDR1 LGHNA, CDR2 YSLEER. V was cut by 0 bases and J by 4 bases, with 10 bases left in between. The CDR3 sequence is 15 residues long. This chain's CDR3 is CASSQEFPSYNEQFF. CDR3 in DNA: TGCGCCAGCAGCCAAGAGTTTCCGAGTTACAATGAGCAGTTCTTC.

The CDR3, as DNA: TGTGCCAGCAGCGTAGGGGCAAGTGGGGCCAACGTCCTGACTTTC. Protein product: CASSVGASGANVLTF. This rearrangement joins TRBV9 to TRBJ2-6; no firm D call. The germline V gene has CDR1 SGDLS and CDR2 YYNGEE. The CDR3 is 15 residues long. The germline V and J ends were trimmed by 0 bases and 3 bases, with 7 bases remaining between them.

This rearrangement joins TRBV5-1 to TRBJ2-2; TRBD2 matches 11 bases. Trimming took 4 bases from V and 6 from J; bases not matched to a gene: 11. The length of the CDR3 is 17 residues. CDR1 SGHRS and CDR2 YFSETQ come from the germline V gene. The CDR3 nucleotides are TGCGCCAGCAGCCGCCCGGGACTAGCGGTCTGGGCCGGGGAGCTGTTTTTT. Protein: CASSRPGLAVWAGELFF.

This clonotype showed up just a few times. V is TRBV7-9 and J is TRBJ2-7, with D perhaps given as TRBD1 or TRBD2 (5 bases each). Germline lookup yields CDR1 SEHNR and CDR2 FQNEAQ (reference sequence). The CDR3 contains 13 residues. Deletions cut 4 bases from V and 12 bases from J, with 19 bases between. Here the CDR3 DNA reads TGTGCCAGCAGCTCCGACCGGGACCCGGGGTGGTACTTC. Residues: CASSSDRDPGWYF.

The rearrangement links TRBV12-3 or TRBV12-4 to TRBJ2-3; the D is unclear. The CDR3 runs to 13 residues. V lost 0 bases, J lost 7 bases, and 8 bases lay in between. CDR3 sequence: CASSLALTNTQYF. The DNA of the CDR3 is TGTGCCAGCAGTTTAGCCCTCACGAATACGCAGTATTTT.

V gene TRBV7-8 combines with J gene TRBJ2-6; the D call may be TRBD1 or TRBD2 (5 bases each). The CDR3 totals 20 residues. From germline, CDR1 is SGHVS and CDR2 FQNEAQ. V was shortened by 0 bases and J by 0 bases, with 18 bases between the two germline ends. The CDR3 reads CASSLARLAIGGSGANVLTF. CDR3 nucleotide sequence: TGTGCCAGCAGCTTAGCGCGCTTAGCGATTGGGGGCTCTGGGGCCAACGTCCTGACTTTC.

There are a few counts of this clonotype. The V and J genes are TRBV5-1 and TRBJ2-6; TRBD2 might be the D (5 bases). This CDR3 comprises 14 residues. In germline, CDR1 is SGHRS, CDR2 YFSETQ. Trimming took 4 bases from V and 2 from J, leaving 7 bases between them. CDR3 region: CASSGETGANVLTF. The CDR3 DNA follows: TGCGCCAGCAGCGGGGAGACTGGGGCCAACGTCCTGACTTTC. Complete variable domain (other parts from reference TRBV5-1 and TRBJ2-6): KAGVTQTPRYLIKTRGQQVTLSCSPISGHRSVSWYQQTPGQGLQFLFEYFSETQRNKGNFPGRFSGRQFSNSRSEMNVSTLELGDSALYLCASSGETGANVLTFGAGSRLTVL.

This clonotype was picked up a small number of times. This rearrangement joins TRBV28 to TRBJ2-5; 12 positions agree with TRBD2. Germline lookup yields CDR1 MDHEN and CDR2 SYDVKM. The CDR3 has 18 residues. Trimming at V came to 4 bases and at J to 3 bases, leaving 12 bases not matched to a gene. The CDR3 coding sequence is TGTGCCAGCAGTTCCTCTAGCGGGAGGGCCTCATGGGAAGAGACCCAGTACTTC. This gives the protein CASSSSSGRASWEETQYF.

Only a few counts were recorded for this clonotype. The rearrangement joins TRBV19 to TRBJ2-2; no reliable D call. V was pared by 5 bases and J by 6 bases, with 10 bases between. The length of the CDR3 is 13 residues. Per the germline V gene, CDR1 is LNHDA and CDR2 is SQIVND (reference sequence). The CDR3 region is CASSWLQAGELFF. DNA for the CDR3: TGTGCCAGTAGTTGGCTTCAAGCCGGGGAGCTGTTTTTT. Looking up the rest from reference TRBV19 and TRBJ2-2 gives the full variable domain: DGGITQSPKYLFRKEGQNVTLSCEQNLNHDAMYWYRQDPGQGLRLIYYSQIVNDFQKGDIAEGYSVSREKKESFPLTVTSAQKNPTAFYLCASSWLQAGELFFGEGSRLTVL.

The sample holds a few counts of this clonotype. This chain connects TRBV3-1 to TRBJ2-1; 9 nucleotides align to TRBD2. The CDR3 contains 16 residues. Germline loops: CDR1 LGHDT, CDR2 YNNKEL (reference sequence). Unmatched junction bases numbered 8, after V lost 1 base and J lost 7 bases. The CDR3 DNA reads as TGTGCCAGCAGCCAAGGAAGGGTAGCGGGGGTGAATGAGCAGTTCTTC. Amino acids: CASSQGRVAGVNEQFF.

The V gene is TRBV7-6, the J gene TRBJ1-2; D is possibly TRBD1 (5 bases). Trimming took off 4 bases at V and 6 bases at J, with 15 bases between the two ends. There are 14 residues in the CDR3. Germline V gene data show CDR1 as SGHVS and CDR2 as FNYEAQ. This CDR3 is CASSSGLGGDGYTF. The DNA for the CDR3 is TGTGCCAGCAGCTCGGGTCTGGGGGGGGATGGCTACACCTTC.

The table lists this clonotype with a few counts. V and J are TRBV16 and TRBJ1-1; D is possibly TRBD1 (6 bases). The CDR3 loop spans 14 amino acids. Germline V gene sequence: CDR1 KGHSY, CDR2 FQNENV. V gave up 4 bases and J gave up 1 base, with 10 bases separating them. CDR3 protein: CASSRQATNTEAFF. The CDR3 DNA reads TGTGCCAGCAGCCGACAGGCGACGAACACTGAAGCTTTCTTT.